The 15 T cell receptor beta chains given below trace back to one sample, sequenced in a study of shared clonotypes between healthy human individuals. Profiled with immunoSEQ multiplex PCR; TCRdb holds only in-frame clones, not every one. The sample includes 2.5 million or so clones, more than 80% of them seen just once. The sequencing sample was made of naive CD4+ T cells sorted from blood. Documented subset: CD45RA+ positively selected. The receptors here all came from a man aged 18 to 35 in good health.

J is TRBJ2-7 and V is TRBV27, with 7 bases lining up with TRBD2. This CDR3 spans 15 amino acids. CDR1 and CDR2 (germline): MNHEY, SMNVEV (reference sequence). J was trimmed by 2 bases and V by 5 bases; bases with no gene match: 9. CDR3 protein: CASSRREAPAYEQYF. CDR3 DNA: TGTGCCAGCAGTCGCCGGGAGGCCCCAGCCTACGAGCAGTACTTC.

The J gene is TRBJ2-7, the V gene TRBV6-6; 9 bases agree with TRBD1. The germline V gene encodes CDR1 MNHNY and CDR2 SVGAGI (reference sequence). After removal of 8 bases from V and 0 bases from J, the junction contained 5 bases not matched to a gene. This CDR3 comprises 14 residues. CDR3 nucleotide sequence: TGTGCCAGCTGGCGGACAGGGGTCTCCTACGAGCAGTACTTC. Protein sequence: CASWRTGVSYEQYF.

As to this clone: Other DNA sequences of this sample code for an identical CDR3. V is TRBV25-1 and J is TRBJ2-1; D is uncertain. There are 13 residues in the CDR3. Germline V gene sequence: CDR1 MGHDK, CDR2 SYGVNS. V shed 1 base and J shed 4 bases, with 5 bases lying between them. This CDR3 reads CASSEFSYNEQFF. Here the CDR3 DNA reads TGTGCCAGCAGTGAATTTAGTTACAATGAGCAGTTCTTC. The full variable domain, its missing parts supplied by reference TRBV25-1 and TRBJ2-1, is EADIYQTPRYLVIGTGKKITLECSQTMGHDKMYWYQQDPGMELHLIHYSYGVNSTEKGDLSSESTVSRIRTEHFPLTLESARPSHTSQYLCASSEFSYNEQFFGPGTRLTVL.

The V and J genes are TRBV18 and TRBJ1-2; 8 bases map to TRBD1. The CDR3 has 16 residues. V dropped 8 bases and J dropped 0; count of bases not matched to a gene: 11. Germline values: CDR1 KGHSH, CDR2 LQKENI. CDR3 loop: CASLRGQGHTNYGYTF. CDR3 coding DNA: TGTGCCAGCCTTCGTGGACAGGGACATACTAACTATGGCTACACCTTC.

For this clone: In the same sample, other DNA sequences code for this CDR3. The V call is TRBV7-2, the J call TRBJ2-3, with a tentative D call TRBD2 (6 bases). The CDR3 runs to 15 residues. The germline V gene encodes CDR1 SGHTA and CDR2 FQGNSA. V was shortened by 1 base and J by 1 base, with 9 bases between the two germline ends. The CDR3 nucleotides are TGTGCCAGCAGCTTAGGAGCGGGCGGCACAGATACGCAGTATTTT. Translated: CASSLGAGGTDTQYF. Full variable domain (remainder filled in from reference TRBV7-2 and TRBJ2-3): GAGVSQSPSNKVTEKGKDVELRCDPISGHTALYWYRQSLGQGLEFLIYFQGNSAPDKSGLPSDRFSAERTGGSVSTLTIQRTQQEDSAVYLCASSLGAGGTDTQYFGPGTRLTVL.

This sequence joins TRBV11-2 and TRBJ2-5; D perhaps matches TRBD2 (5 bases). This CDR3 is 15 amino acids long. Germline V gene sequence: CDR1 SGHAT, CDR2 FQNNGV. V was clipped by 0 bases and J by 4 bases, with 12 bases between them. The CDR3 spells CASSLDIGGGETQYF. The CDR3 DNA sequence: TGTGCCAGCAGCTTAGATATCGGCGGAGGAGAGACCCAGTACTTC.

The chain employs TRBV18 and TRBJ2-5; possibly TRBD1 or TRBD2 for D (5 bases each). Germline V gene lookup returns CDR1 KGHSH and CDR2 LQKENI. V was trimmed by 5 bases and J by 5 bases, leaving 12 bases between them. The CDR3 extends over 13 amino acids. In DNA, the CDR3 is TGTGCCAGCTCATACTCGGGGCCGGAGACCCAGTACTTC. This codes for CASSYSGPETQYF.

V is TRBV7-2 and J is TRBJ2-7; 8 bases line up with TRBD2. V trimming: 8 bases; J trimming: 2 bases; junction bases outside the gene matches: 8. Germline V CDR1 and CDR2: SGHTA, FQGNSA. CDR3 length equals 14 residues. CDR3 bases: TGTGCCAGCCAAACCGGGCGGGGGGCCTACGAGCAGTACTTC. It is translated as CASQTGRGAYEQYF.

The V gene is TRBV10-3, the J gene TRBJ2-2; D is ambiguous. This CDR3 contains 16 residues. Germline V gene data show CDR1 as ENHRY and CDR2 as SYGVKD. Trimming removed 0 bases at V and 0 bases at J, with 8 bases between. The CDR3 loop reads CAISESWGSNTGELFF. CDR3 sequence (DNA): TGTGCCATCAGTGAGTCCTGGGGTTCGAACACCGGGGAGCTGTTTTTT.

The CDR3 sequence is CASSQDKFGLAYEQYF. Here the CDR3 DNA reads TGCGCCAGCAGCCAAGATAAGTTCGGACTCGCATACGAGCAGTACTTC. The chain joins TRBV4-1 to TRBJ2-7, with D perhaps TRBD2 (5 bases). CDR1 and CDR2 from the germline V gene are MGHRA and YSYEKL. The CDR3 has 16 amino acids. V shed 0 bases and J shed 4 bases, with 16 bases lying between them.

This clone was seen a single time. The sample holds other DNA sequences that translate to the same CDR3. This rearrangement joins TRBV29-1 to TRBJ2-4; no clear D gene. V was shortened by 2 bases and J by 0 bases, with 8 bases between the two germline ends. Germline-derived CDR1 and CDR2 are SQVTM and ANQGSEA. The CDR3 is 14 residues long. This CDR3 is CSVELRLAKNIQYF. The CDR3 DNA reads as TGCAGCGTTGAACTCCGGCTAGCCAAAAACATTCAGTACTTC. The full variable domain, in which reference TRBV29-1 and TRBJ2-4 provide the parts outside the CDR3, is SAVISQKPSRDICQRGTSLTIQCQVDSQVTMMFWYRQQPGQSLTLIATANQGSEATYESGFVIDKFPISRPNLTFSTLTVSNMSPEDSSIYLCSVELRLAKNIQYFGAGTRLSVL.

CDR3 coding DNA: TGTGCCAGCAGTTTATATAAAGGAGGGGCCACAGATACGCAGTATTTT. Translating gives CASSLYKGGATDTQYF. The gene calls are TRBV27 and TRBJ2-3; D possibly corresponds to TRBD2 (6 bases). V was clipped by 1 base and J by 2 bases, with 13 bases between them. This CDR3 contains 16 residues. Germline lookup yields CDR1 MNHEY and CDR2 SMNVEV (reference sequence).

The chain links TRBV4-3 to TRBJ2-1, with 10 bases lining up with TRBD2. Germline values: CDR1 LGHNA, CDR2 YSLEER. V lost 1 base and J lost 9; bases outside the gene matches: 9. The CDR3 loop spans 16 amino acids. CDR3 bases: TGCGCCAGCAGCCAAGCGGCTAGCGGGAGATCGGGTGAGCAGTTCTTC. This gives the protein CASSQAASGRSGEQFF.

V and J are TRBV7-9 and TRBJ1-2; D gene ambiguous. The CDR3 spans 17 residues. Deletions cut 5 bases from V and 4 bases from J, with 23 bases between. CDR1 is SEHNR, CDR2 FQNEAQ, per germline (reference sequence). This chain's CDR3 is CASSKGGSPGIFYGYTF. CDR3 bases: TGTGCCAGCAGCAAGGGTGGGTCCCCCGGAATATTCTATGGCTACACCTTC.

For the CDR3, the DNA is TGTGCCAGCAGCTACCGGGCGGGGGGCACAGATACGCAGTATTTT. Translating it yields CASSYRAGGTDTQYF. V usage is TRBV5-6 and J usage is TRBJ2-3, with TRBD2 identical over 7 bases. CDR1 and CDR2 (germline): SGHDT, YYEEEE. The junction had 5 bases not matched to a gene; V was cut back by 3 bases and J by 1 base. The CDR3 length is 15 residues.